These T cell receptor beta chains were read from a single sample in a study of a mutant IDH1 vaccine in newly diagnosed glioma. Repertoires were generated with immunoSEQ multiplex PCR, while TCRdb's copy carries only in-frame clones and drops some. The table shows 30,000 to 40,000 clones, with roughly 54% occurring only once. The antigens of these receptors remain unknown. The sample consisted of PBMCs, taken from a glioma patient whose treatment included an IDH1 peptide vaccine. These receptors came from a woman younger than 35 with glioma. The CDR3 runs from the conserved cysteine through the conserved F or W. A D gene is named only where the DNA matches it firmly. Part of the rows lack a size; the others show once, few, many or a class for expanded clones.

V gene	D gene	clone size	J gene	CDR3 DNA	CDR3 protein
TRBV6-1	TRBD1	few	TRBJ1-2	TGTGCCAGCAGTCTAACCAGGACAGGGACGGATGGCTACACCTTC	CASSLTRTGTDGYTF
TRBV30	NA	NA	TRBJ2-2	TGTGCCTGGAGTGTCCTCGTACAGGGAACCGGGGAGCTGTTTTTT	CAWSVLVQGTGELFF
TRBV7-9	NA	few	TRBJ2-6	TGTGCCAGCAGCTCACAGAGCGGTGGGTACTCTGGGGCCAACGTCCTGACTTTC	CASSSQSGGYSGANVLTF
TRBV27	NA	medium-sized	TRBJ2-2	TGTGCCAGCAGTTTCTCTACCGGGGAGCTGTTTTTT	CASSFSTGELFF
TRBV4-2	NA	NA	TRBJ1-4	TGTGCCAGCAGCCAAGGTCAGGGTAATGAAAAACTGTTTTTT	CASSQGQGNEKLFF
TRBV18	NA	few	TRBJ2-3	TGTGCCAGCTCACCCGCATTAAATACGCAGTATTTT	CASSPALNTQYF
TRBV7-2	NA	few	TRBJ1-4	TGTGCCAGCAGCCAATCGTCGGAAAAACTGTTTTTT	CASSQSSEKLFF
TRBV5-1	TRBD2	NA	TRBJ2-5	TGCGCCAGCCGGCCGGGTAGCGGGGGGAGGTACCAAGAGACCCAGTACTTC	CASRPGSGGRYQETQYF
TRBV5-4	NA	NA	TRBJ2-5	TGTGCCAGCAGCTTACCGGGTGAGCGAAGAGAGACCCAGTACTTC	CASSLPGERRETQYF
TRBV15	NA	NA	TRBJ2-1	TGTGCCACCAGGCTGGGCTCCAGCTCCTACAATGAGCAGTTCTTC	CATRLGSSSYNEQFF
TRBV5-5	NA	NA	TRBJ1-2	TGTGCCAGCAGCTACGGGGACCAGGGAAACTATGGCTACACCTTC	CASSYGDQGNYGYTF
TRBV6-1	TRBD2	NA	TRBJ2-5	TGTGCCAGCAGTGCGGGACTAGCGGGAGGCACCCTCCAAGAGACCCAGTACTTC	CASSAGLAGGTLQETQYF
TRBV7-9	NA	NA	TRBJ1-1	TGTGCCAGCAGTTCCGGGACGGGGAACACTGAAGCTTTCTTT	CASSSGTGNTEAFF
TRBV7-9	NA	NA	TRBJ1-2	TGTGCCAGCAGCTTAGATGGGGCGGGCTACACCTTC	CASSLDGAGYTF
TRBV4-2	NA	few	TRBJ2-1	TGTGCCAGCAGCCAAGATGGCATGGGATACAATGAGCAGTTCTTC	CASSQDGMGYNEQFF
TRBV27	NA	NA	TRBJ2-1	TGTGCCAGGACCGAGAGCGGTGGGACCTTCGACAATGAGCAGTTCTTC	CARTESGGTFDNEQFF
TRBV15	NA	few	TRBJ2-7	TGTGCCACCAGCAGAGATGCACCCTACGAGCAGTACTTC	CATSRDAPYEQYF
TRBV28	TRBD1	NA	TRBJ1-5	TGTGCCAGCAGTCACGCTATACAGGGGGCACATCAGCCCCAGCATTTT	CASSHAIQGAHQPQHF
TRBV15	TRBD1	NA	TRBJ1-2	TGTGCCACCAGCTTATGGACAGGGGATTATACCTTC	CATSLWTGDYTF
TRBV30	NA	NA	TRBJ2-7	TGTGCCTGGAGTTTACAGAACTACGAGCAGTACTTC	CAWSLQNYEQYF
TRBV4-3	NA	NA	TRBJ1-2	TGCGCCAGCAGCCAAGATCGGGGAGGCTACACCTTC	CASSQDRGGYTF
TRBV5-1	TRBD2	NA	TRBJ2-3	TGCGCCAGCAGCTTGGACGGCGGGGGGGGCACAGATACGCAGTATTTT	CASSLDGGGGTDTQYF
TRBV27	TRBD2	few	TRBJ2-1	TGTGCCAGCAGGCTAGCGGGAGCTCAGAATGAGCAGTTCTTC	CASRLAGAQNEQFF
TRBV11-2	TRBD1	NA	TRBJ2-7	TGTGCCAGCAGCAACCACGGGACAGTCTCCTACGAGCAGTACTTC	CASSNHGTVSYEQYF
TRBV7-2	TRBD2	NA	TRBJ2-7	TGTGCCAGCAGCTTAGCCAGCGGGAGGGTCGGGGAGCAGTACTTC	CASSLASGRVGEQYF
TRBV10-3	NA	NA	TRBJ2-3	TGTGCCATCAGTGATTTTGGGGCGGGAGATACGCAGTATTTT	CAISDFGAGDTQYF
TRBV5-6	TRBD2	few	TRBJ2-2	TGTGCCAGCAGCTTCCCACCCAGCGGGGCCGTAACCGGGGAGCTGTTTTTT	CASSFPPSGAVTGELFF
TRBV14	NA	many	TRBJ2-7	TGTGCCAGCAGCCAAGTCGAGCAAGGCGAGCAGTACTTC	CASSQVEQGEQYF
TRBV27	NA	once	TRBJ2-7	TGTGCCAGCAGGTCTACGGGCCTGATCTCCTACGAGCAGTACTTC	CASRSTGLISYEQYF